This T cell receptor beta chain comes out of a study of T-cell memory formation after mild COVID-19. Overall study context: Among the donors, TCR clusters were largely specific to each donor. Study-wide findings and caveats: Some clones that responded turned up in pre-infection memory, which suggests that cross-reactive memory joined in. Researchers report contracting CD4+ clones mostly in CM and EM, with CD8+ clones in EMRA.

CDR1 LGHDT and CDR2 YNNKEL come from the germline V gene (reference sequence). Trimming pared 0 bases from V and 3 bases from J, leaving 9 bases between. This CDR3 region has 15 residues. TCRdb redid the calling of the 5' RACE reads with MiXCR, one entry per CDR3 protein. The sample has about 170,000 distinct CDR3 sequences; 13% are singletons. Details on this clonotype: No antigen is known for it.

V and J are TRBV3-1 and TRBJ1-5; D gene ambiguous. The sample consisted of PBMCs or a T cell subset sorted from them (not recorded which). This TCR was sampled from a man younger than 30 who had mild COVID-19 (a few samples of this study predate the infection). Cell type and time point are not known. The CDR3 nucleotides read TGTGCCAGCAGCCAAGATCCGGCAGCCAATCAGCCCCAGCATTTT. Translated: CASSQDPAANQPQHF.